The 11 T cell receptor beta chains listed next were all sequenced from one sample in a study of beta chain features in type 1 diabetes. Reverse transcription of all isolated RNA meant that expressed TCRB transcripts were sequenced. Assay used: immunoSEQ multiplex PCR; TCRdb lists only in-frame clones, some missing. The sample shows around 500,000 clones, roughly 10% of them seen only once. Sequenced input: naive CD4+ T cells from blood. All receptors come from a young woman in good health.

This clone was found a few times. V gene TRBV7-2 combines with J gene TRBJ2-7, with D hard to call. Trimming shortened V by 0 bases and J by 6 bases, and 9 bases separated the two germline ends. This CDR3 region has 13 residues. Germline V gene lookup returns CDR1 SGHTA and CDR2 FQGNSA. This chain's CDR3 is CASSLAIRGEQYF. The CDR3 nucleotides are TGTGCCAGCAGCTTAGCGATCCGTGGCGAGCAGTACTTC.

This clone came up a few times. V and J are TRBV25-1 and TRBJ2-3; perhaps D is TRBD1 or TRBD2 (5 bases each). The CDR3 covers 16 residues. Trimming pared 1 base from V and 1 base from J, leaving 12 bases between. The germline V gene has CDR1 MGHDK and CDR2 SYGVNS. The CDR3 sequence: CASSELAGGGTDTQYF. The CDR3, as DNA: TGTGCCAGCAGTGAATTGGCTGGGGGAGGCACAGATACGCAGTATTTT.

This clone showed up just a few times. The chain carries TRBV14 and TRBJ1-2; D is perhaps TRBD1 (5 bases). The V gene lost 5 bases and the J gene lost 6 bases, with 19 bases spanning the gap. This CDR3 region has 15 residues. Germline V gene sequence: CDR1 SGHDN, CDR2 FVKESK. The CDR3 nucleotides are TGTGCCAGCAGCTCTCTGGGGGGTCTCGTCGATGGCTACACCTTC. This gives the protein CASSSLGGLVDGYTF.

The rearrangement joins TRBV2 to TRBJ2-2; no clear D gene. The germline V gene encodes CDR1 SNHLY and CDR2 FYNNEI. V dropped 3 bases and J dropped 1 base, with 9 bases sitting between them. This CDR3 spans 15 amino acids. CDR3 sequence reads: CASSENWVNTGELFF. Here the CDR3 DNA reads TGTGCCAGCAGTGAGAACTGGGTGAACACCGGGGAGCTGTTTTTT.

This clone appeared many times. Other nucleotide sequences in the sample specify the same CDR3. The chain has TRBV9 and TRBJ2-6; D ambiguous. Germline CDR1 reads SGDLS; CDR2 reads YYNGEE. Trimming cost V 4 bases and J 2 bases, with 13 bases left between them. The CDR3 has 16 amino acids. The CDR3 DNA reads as TGTGCCAGCAGCCAACTGGCAGGTGCTGGGGCCAACGTCCTGACTTTC. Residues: CASSQLAGAGANVLTF.

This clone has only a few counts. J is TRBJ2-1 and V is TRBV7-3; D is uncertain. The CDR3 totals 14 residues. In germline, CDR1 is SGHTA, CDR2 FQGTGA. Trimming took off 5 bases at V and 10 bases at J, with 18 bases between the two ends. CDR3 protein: CASSATVVGGEQFF. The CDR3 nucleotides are TGTGCCAGCAGCGCAACAGTGGTGGGTGGGGAGCAGTTCTTC.

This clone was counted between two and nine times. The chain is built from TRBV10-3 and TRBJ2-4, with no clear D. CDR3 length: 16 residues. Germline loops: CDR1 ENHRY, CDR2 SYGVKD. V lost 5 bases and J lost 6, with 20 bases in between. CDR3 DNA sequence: TGTGCCATCAGTACCGGAGAACCAAAACGTCGAAACATTCAGTACTTC. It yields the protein CAISTGEPKRRNIQYF.

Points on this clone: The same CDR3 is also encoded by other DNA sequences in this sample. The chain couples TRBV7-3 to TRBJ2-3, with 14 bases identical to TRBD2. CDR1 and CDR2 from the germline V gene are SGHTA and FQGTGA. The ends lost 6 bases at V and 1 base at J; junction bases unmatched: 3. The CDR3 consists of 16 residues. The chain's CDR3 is CASSSGLAGGTDTQYF. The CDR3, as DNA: TGTGCCAGCAGTTCGGGACTAGCGGGGGGCACAGATACGCAGTATTTT.

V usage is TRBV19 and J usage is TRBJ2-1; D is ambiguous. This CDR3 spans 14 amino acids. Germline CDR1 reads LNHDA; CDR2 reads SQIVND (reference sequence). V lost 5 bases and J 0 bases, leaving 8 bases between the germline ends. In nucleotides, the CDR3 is TGTGCCAGTAGTGAGATGAGCTCCTACAATGAGCAGTTCTTC. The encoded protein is CASSEMSSYNEQFF.

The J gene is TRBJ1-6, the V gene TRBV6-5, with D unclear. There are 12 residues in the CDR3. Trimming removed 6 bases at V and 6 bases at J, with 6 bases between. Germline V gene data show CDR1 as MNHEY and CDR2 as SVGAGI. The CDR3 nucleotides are TGTGCCAGCAGGAGAATTAATTCACCCCTCCACTTT. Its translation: CASRRINSPLHF.

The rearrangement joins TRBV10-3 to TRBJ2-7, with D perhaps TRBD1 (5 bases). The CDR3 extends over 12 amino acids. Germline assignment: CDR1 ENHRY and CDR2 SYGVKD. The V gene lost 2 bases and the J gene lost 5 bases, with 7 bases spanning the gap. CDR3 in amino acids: CAISERGHEQYF. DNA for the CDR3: TGTGCCATCAGTGAGAGGGGCCACGAGCAGTACTTC.